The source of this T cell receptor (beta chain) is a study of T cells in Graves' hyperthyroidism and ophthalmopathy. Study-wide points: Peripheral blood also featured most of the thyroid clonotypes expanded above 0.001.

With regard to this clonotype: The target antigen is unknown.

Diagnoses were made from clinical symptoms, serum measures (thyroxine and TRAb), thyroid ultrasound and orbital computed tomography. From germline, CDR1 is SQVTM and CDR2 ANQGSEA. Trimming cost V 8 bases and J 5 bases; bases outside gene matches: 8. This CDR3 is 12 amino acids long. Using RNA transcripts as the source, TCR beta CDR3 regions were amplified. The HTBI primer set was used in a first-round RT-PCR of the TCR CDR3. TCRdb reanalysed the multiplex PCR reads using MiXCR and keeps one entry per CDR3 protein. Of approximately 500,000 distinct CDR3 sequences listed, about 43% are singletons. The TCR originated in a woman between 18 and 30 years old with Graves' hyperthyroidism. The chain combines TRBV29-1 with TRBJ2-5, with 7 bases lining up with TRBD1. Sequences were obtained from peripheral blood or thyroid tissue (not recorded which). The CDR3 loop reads CSTATGMETQYF. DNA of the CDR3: TGCAGCACTGCGACAGGGATGGAGACCCAGTACTTC.